These T cell receptor beta chains were read from a single sample in a study of post-analysis software for immune sequencing data. TCRdb analysed the PCR reads with MiXCR anew, one entry per CDR3 protein. Of 180,000 or so distinct CDR3 sequences in the sample, 29% were seen once. Specimen: blood. The origin of the receptors is a girl aged 2-17 years with multiple sclerosis. Both conserved end residues are part of each CDR3. Fields, in order: clone size, D gene, J gene, V gene, CDR3 DNA, CDR3 protein. The D gene is left open where the match is weak. A row's size may be missing; if present it is once, few, many or a size class.

. | . | TRBJ2-1 | TRBV28 | TGTGCCAGCAGTTTAGGTTTAGGACAGAACCACAATGAGCAGTTCTTC | CASSLGLGQNHNEQFF
few | TRBD1 | TRBJ1-2 | TRBV20-1 | TGCAGTGCTATTTGGGGGACAGCGGTGGTCTACACCTTC | CSAIWGTAVVYTF
. | TRBD1 | TRBJ2-5 | TRBV5-6 | TGTGCCAGCAGCTGGTGGACAGGGCTCCAAGAGACCCAGTACTTC | CASSWWTGLQETQYF
few | TRBD1 | TRBJ2-7 | TRBV25-1 | TGTGCCAGCAGTGATCCGGGACAGGGAGAGGACGAGCAGTACTTC | CASSDPGQGEDEQYF
many | . | TRBJ2-1 | TRBV29-1 | TGCAGCGTTGAACGGAGGGGACACCTCGCTTATGAGCAGTTCTTC | CSVERRGHLAYEQFF
few | . | TRBJ1-6 | TRBV12-3/TRBV12-4 | TGTGCCAGCAGTTTGACAGCCCTTAATTCACCCCTCCACTTT | CASSLTALNSPLHF
few | . | TRBJ2-2 | TRBV20-1 | TGCAGTGCTATCTCTAGCTTCGGGCTAAACACCGGGGAGCTGTTTTTT | CSAISSFGLNTGELFF
many | TRBD2 | TRBJ2-5 | TRBV4-1 | TGCGCCAGCAGCCTTGGGGCTAGCGGGCAGGGGACCCAGTACTTC | CASSLGASGQGTQYF
few | TRBD1 | TRBJ2-1 | TRBV3-1 | TGTGCCAGCAGCCAAGCAAGGATTGACAGGGCCCGATACAATGAGCAGTTCTTC | CASSQARIDRARYNEQFF
many | . | TRBJ2-1 | TRBV27 | TGTGCCAGCAGTAAAGGGGGGGCGCGGGGCTACAATGAGCAGTTCTTC | CASSKGGARGYNEQFF
many | . | TRBJ1-1 | TRBV12-3/TRBV12-4 | TGTGCCAGCAGTCCCCAACAGGGACTGAACACTGAAGCTTTCTTT | CASSPQQGLNTEAFF
few | TRBD1 | TRBJ1-6 | TRBV4-1 | TGCGCCAGCAGCCATCGACAGGGTCTTGGTTCACCCCTCCACTTT | CASSHRQGLGSPLHF
. | . | TRBJ2-3 | TRBV7-3 | TGTGCCAGCAACCCCGCCGGACAGAAATACACAGATACGCAGTATTTT | CASNPAGQKYTDTQYF
. | . | TRBJ2-7 | TRBV5-1 | TGCGCCAGCAGCCTCAAAGACAGCCTCTACGAGCAGTACTTC | CASSLKDSLYEQYF
. | . | TRBJ2-5 | TRBV24-1 | TGTGCCACCAGTGACAGCTCCAGACAGGGAGGGGAGACCCAGTACTTC | CATSDSSRQGGETQYF
few | TRBD2 | TRBJ2-7 | TRBV6-6 | TGTGCCAGCTCGACTAGCGGGACTTACGAGCAGTACTTC | CASSTSGTYEQYF
. | TRBD1 | TRBJ1-2 | TRBV7-9 | TGTGCCAGCAGCAACGCCGAGACAGGGTATGTCTATGGCTACACCTTC | CASSNAETGYVYGYTF
once | . | TRBJ2-7 | TRBV6-4 | TGTGCCAGCAGTGAACAAAGGACCGTATTGGGTGCGCAGTACTTC | CASSEQRTVLGAQYF
. | TRBD1 | TRBJ2-5 | TRBV7-2 | TGTGCCAGCAGCCGACCCCGGGACAGCCAAGAGACCCAGTACTTC | CASSRPRDSQETQYF
. | TRBD1 | TRBJ2-7 | TRBV27 | TGTGCCAGCAGTTTATCCGCGCCCAGGACAGGGAGTGAGCAGTACTTC | CASSLSAPRTGSEQYF
. | TRBD2 | TRBJ2-5 | TRBV11-2 | TGTGCCAGCAGCTTAGGAGCGGGGAGCGAAGAGACCCAGTACTTC | CASSLGAGSEETQYF
many | . | TRBJ2-3 | TRBV4-1 | TGCGCCAGCAGCCAAGATGACACACATACGCAGTATTTT | CASSQDDTHTQYF
. | . | TRBJ2-2 | TRBV11-3 | TGTGCCAGCAGCTTACGCGAGAACACCGGGGAGCTGTTTTTT | CASSLRENTGELFF
many | . | TRBJ2-1 | TRBV6-4 | TGTGCCAGCAGTGCTGAACCGAAGCTCCATGAGCAGTTCTTC | CASSAEPKLHEQFF
many | TRBD1 | TRBJ2-7 | TRBV5-1 | TGCGCCAGCAGCTTTGCCGGGACAGACTTCTACGAGCAGTACTTC | CASSFAGTDFYEQYF
few | TRBD1 | TRBJ2-1 | TRBV7-3 | TGTGCCAGCAGCTTAACTCCGGGACAGGGACGAAATGAGCAGTTCTTC | CASSLTPGQGRNEQFF
. | . | TRBJ2-7 | TRBV20-1 | TGCAGTGCTAGTAAATCGGGACCGTCTTACGAGCAGTACTTC | CSASKSGPSYEQYF
many | . | TRBJ2-3 | TRBV4-1 | TGCGCCAGCAGTCAAACAGGACCTCCAGATACGCAGTATTTT | CASSQTGPPDTQYF
many | . | TRBJ2-5 | TRBV29-1 | TGCAGCGTCCGCCGGGGCCTTCAAGAGACCCAGTACTTC | CSVRRGLQETQYF
many | . | TRBJ1-1 | TRBV6-5 | TGTGCCAGCAGTTCGGACACTGAAGCTTTCTTT | CASSSDTEAFF
few | . | TRBJ1-1 | TRBV11-2 | TGTGCCAGCAGCTCCCGCGGCGGAGCCACTGAAGCTTTCTTT | CASSSRGGATEAFF
. | TRBD1 | TRBJ1-1 | TRBV27 | TGTGCCAGCACGACAGGGGCGAACACTGAAGCTTTCTTT | CASTTGANTEAFF
few | TRBD1 | TRBJ2-5 | TRBV20-1 | TGCAGTGCTACCGGAACTGTGGGGACAGGGGTCGAGACCCAGTACTTC | CSATGTVGTGVETQYF
. | TRBD1 | TRBJ2-5 | TRBV6-5 | TGTGCCAGCAGTTTCGACAGGGGGCCTTACAATGAGCAGTACTTC | CASSFDRGPYNEQYF
. | . | TRBJ1-5 | TRBV6-6 | TGTGCCTGCACCTGGGAGGGGAATGGCCAGCCCCAGCATTTT | CACTWEGNGQPQHF
. | . | TRBJ2-4 | TRBV12-3/TRBV12-4 | TGTGCCGGCGGAGGTAGCGAGAGTGTGGGAAACATTCAGTACTTC | CAGGGSESVGNIQYF
few | . | TRBJ1-6 | TRBV5-1 | TGCGCCAGCAGTCGACAGGAATTGAGCTCCTATAATTCACCCCTCCACTTT | CASSRQELSSYNSPLHF
. | . | TRBJ1-2 | TRBV18 | TGTGCCAGCTCACCACGAGGGGTCAATGGCTACACCTTC | CASSPRGVNGYTF
many | . | TRBJ1-1 | TRBV12-3/TRBV12-4 | TGTGCCAGCAGTTTAGTCTCTTGGAACACTGAAGCTTTCTTT | CASSLVSWNTEAFF
many | . | TRBJ1-6 | TRBV3-1 | TGTGCCAGCAGCCAAGACTGGGGCGGACGCTCCAAACCCCTCCACTTT | CASSQDWGGRSKPLHF
. | . | TRBJ1-1 | TRBV12-3/TRBV12-4 | TGTGCCAGCGACCGCTTGAACACTGAAGCTTTCTTT | CASDRLNTEAFF
. | . | TRBJ1-1 | TRBV3-1 | TGTGCCAGCAGCCAAGTGGGGGTGGGTGAAGCTTTCTTT | CASSQVGVGEAFF
few | TRBD1 | TRBJ1-1 | TRBV12-3/TRBV12-4 | TGTGCCAGCAGTCCTACTGGGGGGACAGCGCTTGAAGCTTTCTTT | CASSPTGGTALEAFF
many | . | TRBJ2-7 | TRBV20-1 | TGCAGTGTTACCCGGTGGGCAACGGGAGCTGACTACGAGCAGTACTTC | CSVTRWATGADYEQYF
. | TRBD2 | TRBJ2-2 | TRBV5-1 | TGCGCCAGCAGCCGGACTAGCGGGAACACCGGGGAGCTGTTTTTT | CASSRTSGNTGELFF
few | TRBD1 | TRBJ1-1 | TRBV28 | TGTGCCAGCAGTACGACAGGGGCGAGCACTGAAGCTTTCTTT | CASSTTGASTEAFF
. | TRBD2 | TRBJ2-2 | TRBV20-1 | TGCAGTGCTAGCGGACTAGCGGTTGGGAAGCTGTTTTTT | CSASGLAVGKLFF
many | . | TRBJ2-7 | TRBV12-3/TRBV12-4 | TGTGCCAGCAGTTTAGCTAGCGAGGACGGCCCCAGCTCCTACGAGCAGTACTTC | CASSLASEDGPSSYEQYF
. | . | TRBJ2-1 | TRBV18 | TGTGCCAGCTCCTCAGGGGCAGAGACCCAGTTCTTC | CASSSGAETQFF
many | TRBD1 | TRBJ2-7 | TRBV29-1 | TGCAGCGTTGCACCCGGGACAGGGGGCTACGAGCAGTACTTC | CSVAPGTGGYEQYF
few | . | TRBJ1-5 | TRBV4-1 | TGCGCCAGCAGCCAAGATCCGGGGGGTTGGAGTCAGCCCCAGCATTTT | CASSQDPGGWSQPQHF
many | . | TRBJ2-5 | TRBV5-5 | TGTGCCAGCAGCACCGGACCTGTGCAAGAGACCCAGTACTTC | CASSTGPVQETQYF
few | TRBD1 | TRBJ2-1 | TRBV28 | TGTGCCAGCAGTCAGGCGGGACAGGGGGGCTTCATGCAGTTCTTC | CASSQAGQGGFMQFF